The 23 T cell receptor beta chains below were found in one sample sequenced in a study of cytomegalovirus exposure and HLA in healthy donors. Primers for the PCR totalled 60 Vbeta and 13 Jbeta. The assay was immunoSEQ multiplex PCR, and TCRdb's table has in-frame clones only and misses some. This repertoire includes approximately 210,000 clones. The sequenced sample consisted of PBMCs. Source of these receptors: a woman between 25 and 40 years old in good health and CMV-seropositive.

This rearrangement joins TRBV21-1 to TRBJ1-6. TRBV21-1 is a pseudogene segment. The length of the CDR3 is 15 residues. The CDR3 region has the DNA TGTGCCAGCAGCCCCCGGGCGGGTGACGAGTCACCCCTCCACTTT. This gives the protein CASSPRAGDESPLHF.

V is TRBV19 and J is TRBJ2-7; possible D gene TRBD1, 6 bases. With 3 bases removed from V and 4 bases from J, the gap between germline ends came to 16 bases. The length of the CDR3 is 15 residues. The germline V gene encodes CDR1 LNHDA and CDR2 SQIVND (reference sequence). The CDR3 loop reads CASSIRGTPHYEQYF. CDR3 coding DNA: TGTGCCAGTAGTATTAGGGGGACACCTCATTACGAGCAGTACTTC. Variable domain in full (rest from reference TRBV19 and TRBJ2-7): DGGITQSPKYLFRKEGQNVTLSCEQNLNHDAMYWYRQDPGQGLRLIYYSQIVNDFQKGDIAEGYSVSREKKESFPLTVTSAQKNPTAFYLCASSIRGTPHYEQYFGPGTRLTVT.

This rearrangement joins TRBV5-6 to TRBJ2-7, with 8 bases lining up with TRBD2. The V gene's germline CDR1 is SGHDT and CDR2 YYEEEE. This CDR3 region has 16 residues. V lost 3 bases and J lost 0; bases outside the gene matches: 8. The CDR3 coding sequence is TGTGCCAGCAGCTCTATACTAGCGGATAACTCCTACGAGCAGTACTTC. Translating gives CASSSILADNSYEQYF.

V gene TRBV4-2 combines with J gene TRBJ2-7, with 9 bases that match TRBD1. The V segment lost 0 bases and the J segment 3 bases; nucleotides outside the gene matches: 3. Germline values: CDR1 LGHNA, CDR2 YNFKEQ. The CDR3 length is 15 residues. The CDR3 DNA sequence: TGTGCCAGCAGCCAAGAAGAGACAGGGGGCTACGAGCAGTACTTC. The encoded protein is CASSQEETGGYEQYF.

The chain recombines TRBV6-5 with TRBJ2-7; perhaps TRBD1 as D (6 bases). The V end lost 6 bases, the J end lost 5 bases, and 20 bases lay between the germline ends. CDR1 MNHEY and CDR2 SVGAGI come from the germline V gene. The CDR3 extends over 15 amino acids. CDR3: CASSLQGNHVDEQYF. Here the CDR3 DNA reads TGTGCCAGCAGCTTACAGGGAAATCACGTCGACGAGCAGTACTTC.

The chain couples TRBV4-3 to TRBJ2-1; D not resolved. The germline V gene encodes CDR1 LGHNA and CDR2 YSLEER. V was cut by 0 bases and J by 4 bases, with 10 bases left in between. This CDR3 has 15 amino acids. CDR3 sequence: CASSQEKPRYNEQFF. CDR3 DNA: TGCGCCAGCAGCCAAGAGAAACCGCGGTACAATGAGCAGTTCTTC.

The J gene is TRBJ2-7, the V gene TRBV30, with 14 bases lining up with TRBD2. The J segment lost 7 bases and the V segment lost 3 bases, leaving 11 bases of the junction unmatched. There are 16 residues in the CDR3. Germline CDR1 and CDR2: GTSNPN and SVGIG (reference sequence). Here the CDR3 DNA reads TGTGCCTGGAGCGCCCCCGGGACTAGCGGGAGAGGTGAGCAGTACTTC. It translates to CAWSAPGTSGRGEQYF. Based on the CDR3 plus reference TRBV30 and TRBJ2-7, the full variable domain is SQTIHQWPATLVQPVGSPLSLECTVEGTSNPNLYWYRQAAGRGLQLLFYSVGIGQISSEVPQNLSASRPQDRQFILSSKKLLLSDSGFYLCAWSAPGTSGRGEQYFGPGTRLTVT.

CDR3 coding DNA: TGTGCCAGCAGTTACTACGGGGGAGAGACCCAGTACTTC. Its protein is CASSYYGGETQYF. The gene calls are TRBV6-5 and TRBJ2-5; tentative D call: TRBD2 (6 bases). Trimming removed 1 base at V and 4 bases at J, with 7 bases between. The germline V gene encodes CDR1 MNHEY and CDR2 SVGAGI. This CDR3 has 13 residues.

This chain joins TRBV11-3 and TRBJ2-1; 9 nucleotides align to TRBD1. The length of the CDR3 is 16 residues. Trimming at V came to 4 bases and at J to 5 bases, leaving 9 bases not matched to a gene. Germline V lookup: CDR1 SGHNT, CDR2 YENEEA. CDR3 in DNA: TGTGCCAGCAGCTCCGGAACCGGGACAGGGAACAATGAGCAGTTCTTC. Its protein is CASSSGTGTGNNEQFF.

The V call is TRBV30, the J call TRBJ2-1; 10 positions match TRBD1. V lost 3 bases to trimming and J lost 4 bases; unmatched junction nucleotides: 6. The CDR3 is 15 amino acids. Looked up from germline, CDR1 is GTSNPN and CDR2 is SVGIG (reference sequence). CDR3 loop: CAWSRGQGEYNEQFF. CDR3 in DNA: TGTGCCTGGAGCAGAGGACAGGGGGAGTACAATGAGCAGTTCTTC.

This chain connects TRBV5-6 to TRBJ1-1, with 8 bases identical to TRBD1. With 3 bases clipped from V and 3 bases from J, the junction kept 7 bases outside the gene matches. The germline V gene encodes CDR1 SGHDT and CDR2 YYEEEE. There are 15 residues in the CDR3. The CDR3 nucleotides are TGTGCCAGCAGCTCCCCGCAGGGGGCGGACACTGAAGCTTTCTTT. Residues: CASSSPQGADTEAFF. The full variable domain, with the rest looked up from reference TRBV5-6 and TRBJ1-1, is DAGVTQSPTHLIKTRGQQVTLRCSPKSGHDTVSWYQQALGQGPQFIFQYYEEEERQRGNFPDRFSGHQFPNYSSELNVNALLLGDSALYLCASSSPQGADTEAFFGQGTRLTVV.

The V call is TRBV10-3, the J call TRBJ2-7; TRBD1 agrees at 8 bases. Trimming at V came to 0 bases and at J to 2 bases, leaving 3 bases not matched to a gene. Germline CDR1 reads ENHRY; CDR2 reads SYGVKD. CDR3 length: 15 amino acids. The CDR3 DNA reads TGTGCCATCAGTGAGTCGACAGGGGACCCCTACGAGCAGTACTTC. Translation: CAISESTGDPYEQYF.

The CDR3 DNA reads as TGTGCCAGCAGCTCGGCCGGGGGGATCTTCTACGAGCAGTACTTC. Translating it yields CASSSAGGIFYEQYF. This rearrangement joins TRBV5-4 to TRBJ2-7, with TRBD2 matching 7 bases. Germline V gene sequence: CDR1 SGHNT, CDR2 YYREEE (reference sequence). The CDR3 is 15 amino acids. With 3 bases clipped from V and 3 bases from J, the junction kept 9 bases outside the gene matches.

The chain links TRBV19 to TRBJ2-2, with D tentatively TRBD1 (6 bases). Trimming cost V 8 bases and J 3 bases, with 10 bases left between them. The germline CDR1 and CDR2 sequences are LNHDA and SQIVND (reference sequence). The CDR3 length is 13 residues. The CDR3 spells CASRTGYTGELFF. Written as DNA, the CDR3 is TGTGCCAGTCGAACAGGGTACACCGGGGAGCTGTTTTTT.

The chain joins TRBV2 to TRBJ1-4, with 11 bases fitting TRBD1. The V gene's germline CDR1 is SNHLY and CDR2 FYNNEI. Trimming removed 3 bases from V and 10 bases from J; junction bases left unmatched: 4. The CDR3 has 14 residues. CDR3 sequence: CASSEDRGHLKLFF. CDR3 nucleotide sequence: TGTGCCAGCAGTGAGGACAGGGGGCATCTAAAACTGTTTTTT.

V gene TRBV7-2 combines with J gene TRBJ2-7, with 13 bases fitting TRBD2. There are 16 residues in the CDR3. V lost 4 bases, J lost 1 base, and 4 bases stayed unmatched. Germline assignment: CDR1 SGHTA and CDR2 FQGNSA. The chain's CDR3 is CASSSGLAGLSYEQYF. The CDR3 coding sequence is TGTGCCAGCAGCTCGGGACTAGCGGGACTTTCCTACGAGCAGTACTTC. Using reference TRBV7-2 and TRBJ2-7 for the parts outside the CDR3, the full variable domain is GAGVSQSPSNKVTEKGKDVELRCDPISGHTALYWYRQSLGQGLEFLIYFQGNSAPDKSGLPSDRFSAERTGGSVSTLTIQRTQQEDSAVYLCASSSGLAGLSYEQYFGPGTRLTVT.

The rearrangement joins TRBV19 to TRBJ1-1; D is perhaps TRBD1 (6 bases). The V gene's germline CDR1 is LNHDA and CDR2 SQIVND (reference sequence). Between the trimmed V and J ends, which lost 7 bases and 3 bases, there was a span of 18 bases. The CDR3 spans 15 residues. The CDR3 nucleotides read TGTGCCAGTAACTTCAGGTCGGCAGGGGACACTGAAGCTTTCTTT. It yields the protein CASNFRSAGDTEAFF.

The chain has TRBV27 and TRBJ2-7; 10 bases agree with TRBD1. Germline trimming cut 3 bases from V and 4 bases from J; bases unmatched to any gene: 9. Germline V lookup: CDR1 MNHEY, CDR2 SMNVEV (reference sequence). There are 16 residues in the CDR3. CDR3 protein: CASSFTTGGALYEQYF. The CDR3 region has the DNA TGTGCCAGCAGTTTCACGACAGGGGGCGCCCTATACGAGCAGTACTTC.

The rearrangement links TRBV2 to TRBJ2-2; D is possibly TRBD1 (5 bases). The germline V gene has CDR1 SNHLY and CDR2 FYNNEI. The germline V and J ends were trimmed by 11 bases and 2 bases, with 18 bases remaining between them. The CDR3 contains 15 residues. CDR3 sequence reads: CAARVLTLNTGELFF. The CDR3 DNA reads as TGTGCCGCCAGGGTCTTGACCTTAAACACCGGGGAGCTGTTTTTT.

This chain connects TRBV2 to TRBJ2-3; D is unresolved. The germline V and J ends were trimmed by 8 bases and 4 bases, with 13 bases remaining between them. The CDR3 totals 13 residues. Germline CDR1 reads SNHLY; CDR2 reads FYNNEI. The CDR3 nucleotides read TGTGCCAGCGCCGCGCAACGGGCAGATACGCAGTATTTT. Its translation is CASAAQRADTQYF.

The V and J genes are TRBV6-1 and TRBJ1-2; 9 positions agree with TRBD1. This CDR3 is built from 14 residues. Trimming cost V 4 bases and J 3 bases; bases outside gene matches: 3. CDR1 MNHNS and CDR2 SASEGT come from the germline V gene. DNA of the CDR3: TGTGCCAGCAGTGCAAGGACAGGGGACTATGGCTACACCTTC. Protein sequence: CASSARTGDYGYTF.

CDR3 residues: CASRQAGTNVYNEQFF. As DNA, the CDR3 is TGTGCCAGCAGACAAGCCGGGACAAATGTCTACAATGAGCAGTTCTTC. The chain links TRBV27 to TRBJ2-1, with D possibly TRBD1 on 6 matching bases. The V gene's germline CDR1 is MNHEY and CDR2 SMNVEV (reference sequence). The CDR3 is 16 residues long. With 6 bases removed from V and 3 bases from J, the gap between germline ends came to 18 bases.

The genes are TRBV28 and TRBJ2-1, with 11 bases matching TRBD2. V was pared by 3 bases and J by 12 bases, with 10 bases of the junction left unmatched. This CDR3 spans 15 amino acids. Germline CDR1 and CDR2: MDHEN and SYDVKM. The CDR3 DNA sequence: TGTGCCAGCAGTTTCCTAGCGGGGGGCCCTAAGGGGCAGTTCTTC. Protein product: CASSFLAGGPKGQFF.